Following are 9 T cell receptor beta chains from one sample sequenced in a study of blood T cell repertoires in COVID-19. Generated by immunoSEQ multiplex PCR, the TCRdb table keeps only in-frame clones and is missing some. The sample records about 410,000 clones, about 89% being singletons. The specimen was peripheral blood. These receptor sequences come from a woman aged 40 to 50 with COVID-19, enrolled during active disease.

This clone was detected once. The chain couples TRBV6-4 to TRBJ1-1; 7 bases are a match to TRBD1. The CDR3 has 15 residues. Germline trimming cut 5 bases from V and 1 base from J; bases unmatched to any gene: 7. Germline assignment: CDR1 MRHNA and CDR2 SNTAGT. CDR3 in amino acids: CASSREYRGNTEAFF. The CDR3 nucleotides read TGTGCCAGCAGTAGAGAGTACAGGGGGAACACTGAAGCTTTCTTT.

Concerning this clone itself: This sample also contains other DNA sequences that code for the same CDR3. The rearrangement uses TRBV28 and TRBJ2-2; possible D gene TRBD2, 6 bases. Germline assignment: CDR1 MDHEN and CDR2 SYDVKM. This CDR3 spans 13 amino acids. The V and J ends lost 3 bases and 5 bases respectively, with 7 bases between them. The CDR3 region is CASSLGGTGELFF. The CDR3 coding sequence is TGTGCCAGCAGTTTGGGGGGAACCGGGGAGCTGTTTTTT.

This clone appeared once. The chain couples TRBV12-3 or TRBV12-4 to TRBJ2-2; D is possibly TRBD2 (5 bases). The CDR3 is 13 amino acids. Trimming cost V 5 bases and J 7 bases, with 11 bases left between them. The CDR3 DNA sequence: TGTGCCAGCAGTCCCCTCGCGGGCGGGGAGCTGTTTTTT. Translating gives CASSPLAGGELFF.

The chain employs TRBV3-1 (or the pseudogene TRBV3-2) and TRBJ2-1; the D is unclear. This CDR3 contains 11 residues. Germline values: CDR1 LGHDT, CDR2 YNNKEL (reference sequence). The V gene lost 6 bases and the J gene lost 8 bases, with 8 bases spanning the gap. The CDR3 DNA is TGTGCCAGCAGTCTAACCGATGAGCAGTTCTTC. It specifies CASSLTDEQFF.

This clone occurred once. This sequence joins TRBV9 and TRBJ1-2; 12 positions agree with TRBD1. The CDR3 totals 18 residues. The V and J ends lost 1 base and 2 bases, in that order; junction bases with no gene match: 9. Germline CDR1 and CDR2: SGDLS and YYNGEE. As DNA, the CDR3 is TGTGCCAGCAGCGTAACTGGGACAGGGGGCTGGGGCAACTATGGCTACACCTTC. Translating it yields CASSVTGTGGWGNYGYTF.

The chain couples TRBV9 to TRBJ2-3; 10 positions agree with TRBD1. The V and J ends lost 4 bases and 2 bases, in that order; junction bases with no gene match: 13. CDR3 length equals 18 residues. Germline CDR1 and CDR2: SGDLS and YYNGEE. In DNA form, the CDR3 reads TGTGCCAGCAGCACGGGACAGGGGACACTAGGTTTCACAGATACGCAGTATTTT. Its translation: CASSTGQGTLGFTDTQYF.

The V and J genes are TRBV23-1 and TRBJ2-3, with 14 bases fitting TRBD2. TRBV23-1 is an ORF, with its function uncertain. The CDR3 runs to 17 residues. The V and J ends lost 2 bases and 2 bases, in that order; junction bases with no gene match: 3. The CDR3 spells CASSQGLAGGNTDTQYF. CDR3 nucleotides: TGCGCCAGCAGTCAAGGACTAGCGGGGGGAAACACAGATACGCAGTATTTT.

The CDR3 loop reads CASSTQGVSNQPQHF. CDR3 nucleotides: TGTGCCAGCAGTACACAGGGGGTGAGCAATCAGCCCCAGCATTTT. The rearrangement uses TRBV27 and TRBJ1-5; 8 nucleotides align to TRBD1. This CDR3 is built from 15 residues. With V trimmed by 5 bases and J by 1 base, 4 bases remained unmatched. The V gene's germline CDR1 is MNHEY and CDR2 SMNVEV (reference sequence).

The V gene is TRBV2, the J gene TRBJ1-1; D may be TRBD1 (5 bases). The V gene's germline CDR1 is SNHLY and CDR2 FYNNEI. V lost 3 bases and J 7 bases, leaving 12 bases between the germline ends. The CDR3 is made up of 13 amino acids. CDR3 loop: CASSDGWGREAFF. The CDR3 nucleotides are TGTGCCAGCAGTGATGGTTGGGGCCGTGAAGCTTTCTTT.